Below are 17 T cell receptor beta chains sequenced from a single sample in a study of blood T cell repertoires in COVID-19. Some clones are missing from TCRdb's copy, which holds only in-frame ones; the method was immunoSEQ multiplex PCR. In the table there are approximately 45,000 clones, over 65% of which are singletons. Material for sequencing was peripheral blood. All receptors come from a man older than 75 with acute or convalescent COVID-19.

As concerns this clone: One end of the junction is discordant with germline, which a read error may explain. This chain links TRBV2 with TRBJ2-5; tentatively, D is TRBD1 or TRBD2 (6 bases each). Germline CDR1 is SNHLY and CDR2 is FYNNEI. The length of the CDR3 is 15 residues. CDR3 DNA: TGTGCCGGCAGTGAGGGGGGACTCCCGCAAGAGACCCAGTACTTC. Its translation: CAGSEGGLPQETQYF.

DNA for the CDR3: TGTGCCAGCAGCTCCACAGAGGGCGGGTTGACCCAGCATTTT. Translated, it gives CASSSTEGGLTQHF. The chain combines TRBV7-9 with TRBJ1-5, with D uncertain. CDR3 length: 14 residues. V was shortened by 4 bases and J by 11 bases, with 18 bases between the two germline ends. Per the germline V gene, CDR1 is SEHNR and CDR2 is FQNEAQ (reference sequence).

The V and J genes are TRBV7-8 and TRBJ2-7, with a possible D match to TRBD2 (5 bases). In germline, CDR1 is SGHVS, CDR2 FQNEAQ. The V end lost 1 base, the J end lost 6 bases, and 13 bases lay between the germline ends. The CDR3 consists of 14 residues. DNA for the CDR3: TGTGCCAGCAGCTTAGAGTACAGTAGCGCCGAGCAGTACTTC. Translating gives CASSLEYSSAEQYF.

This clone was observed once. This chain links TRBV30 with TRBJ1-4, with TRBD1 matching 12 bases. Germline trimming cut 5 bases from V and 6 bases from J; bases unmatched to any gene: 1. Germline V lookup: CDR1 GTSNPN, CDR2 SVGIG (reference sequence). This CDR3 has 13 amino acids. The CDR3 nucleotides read TGTGCCTGGGGGACAGGGGGCGATGAAAAACTGTTTTTT. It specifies CAWGTGGDEKLFF.

The CDR3 here is CASRPTSGRTGELFF. In DNA, the CDR3 is TGTGCCAGCAGACCGACTAGCGGGAGGACCGGGGAGCTGTTTTTT. This chain uses TRBV28 with TRBJ2-2; 13 positions agree with TRBD2. Per germline, CDR1 MDHEN and CDR2 SYDVKM. V shed 6 bases and J 5 bases; nucleotides not matched to a gene: 3. The CDR3 length is 15 residues.

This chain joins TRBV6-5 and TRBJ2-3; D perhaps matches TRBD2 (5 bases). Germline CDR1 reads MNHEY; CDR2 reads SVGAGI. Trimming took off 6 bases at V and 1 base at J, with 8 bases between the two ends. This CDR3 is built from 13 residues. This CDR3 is CASSPRGTDTQYF. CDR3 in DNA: TGTGCCAGCAGCCCGCGGGGCACAGATACGCAGTATTTT.

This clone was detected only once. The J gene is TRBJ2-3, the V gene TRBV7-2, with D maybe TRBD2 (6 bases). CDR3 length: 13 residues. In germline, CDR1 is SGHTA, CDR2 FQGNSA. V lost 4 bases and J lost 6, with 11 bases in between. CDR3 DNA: TGTGCCAGCAGCTCAGCTAGCGAGGATACGCAGTATTTT. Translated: CASSSASEDTQYF.

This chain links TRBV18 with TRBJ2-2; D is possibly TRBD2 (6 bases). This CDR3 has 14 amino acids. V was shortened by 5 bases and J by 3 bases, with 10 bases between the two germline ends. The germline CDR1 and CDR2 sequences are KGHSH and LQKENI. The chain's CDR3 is CASSMREHTGELFF. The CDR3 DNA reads TGTGCCAGCTCAATGCGGGAACACACCGGGGAGCTGTTTTTT. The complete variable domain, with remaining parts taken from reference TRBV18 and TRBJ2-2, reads NAGVMQNPRHLVRRRGQEARLRCSPMKGHSHVYWYRQLPEEGLKFMVYLQKENIIDESGMPKERFSAEFPKEGPSILRIQQVVRGDSAAYFCASSMREHTGELFFGEGSRLTVL.

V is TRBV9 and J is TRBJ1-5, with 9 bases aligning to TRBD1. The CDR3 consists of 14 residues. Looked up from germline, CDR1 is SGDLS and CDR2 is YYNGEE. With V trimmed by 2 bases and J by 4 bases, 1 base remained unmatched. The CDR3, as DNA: TGTGCCAGCAGCGTGACAGGGGGTAATCAGCCCCAGCATTTT. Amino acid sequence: CASSVTGGNQPQHF.

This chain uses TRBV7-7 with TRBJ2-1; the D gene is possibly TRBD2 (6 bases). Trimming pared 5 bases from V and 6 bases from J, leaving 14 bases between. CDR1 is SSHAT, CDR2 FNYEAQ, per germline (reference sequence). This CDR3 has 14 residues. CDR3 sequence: CASSVTTSSNEQFF. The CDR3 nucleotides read TGTGCCAGCAGCGTCACCACTAGCTCCAATGAGCAGTTCTTC.

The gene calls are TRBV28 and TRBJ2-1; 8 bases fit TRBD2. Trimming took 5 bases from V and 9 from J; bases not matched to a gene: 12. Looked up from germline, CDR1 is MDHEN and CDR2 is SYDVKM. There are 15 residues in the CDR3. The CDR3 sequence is CASSPPGLGISEQFF. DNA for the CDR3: TGTGCCAGCAGTCCACCGGGACTAGGGATCAGTGAGCAGTTCTTC.

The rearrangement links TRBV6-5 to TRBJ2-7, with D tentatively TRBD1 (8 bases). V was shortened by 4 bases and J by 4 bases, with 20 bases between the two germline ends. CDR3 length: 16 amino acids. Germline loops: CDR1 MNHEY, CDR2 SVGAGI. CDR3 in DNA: TGTGCCAGCAGTTCCTGGGGGGGGCAGGGGGCTTACGAGCAGTACTTC. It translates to CASSSWGGQGAYEQYF.

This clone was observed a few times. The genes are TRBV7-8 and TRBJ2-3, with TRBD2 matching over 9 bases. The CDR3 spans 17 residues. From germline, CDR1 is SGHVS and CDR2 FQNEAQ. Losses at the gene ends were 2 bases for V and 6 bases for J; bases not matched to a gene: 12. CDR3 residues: CASSLTGSGRRGDTQYF. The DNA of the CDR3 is TGTGCCAGCAGCTTAACCGGAAGCGGGAGGAGAGGGGATACGCAGTATTTT.

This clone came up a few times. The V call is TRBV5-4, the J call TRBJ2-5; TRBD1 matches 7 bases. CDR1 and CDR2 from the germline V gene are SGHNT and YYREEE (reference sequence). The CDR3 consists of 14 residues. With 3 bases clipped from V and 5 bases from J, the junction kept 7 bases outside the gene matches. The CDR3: CASSSGQVHETQYF. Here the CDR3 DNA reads TGTGCCAGCAGCTCCGGACAGGTTCACGAGACCCAGTACTTC.

The CDR3 spells CASSPPGLAMYNEQFF. The DNA of the CDR3 is TGTGCCAGCAGCCCCCCGGGACTAGCGATGTACAATGAGCAGTTCTTC. The chain combines TRBV7-9 with TRBJ2-1; TRBD2 matches at 10 bases. This CDR3 has 16 residues. Germline V gives CDR1 SEHNR, CDR2 FQNEAQ (reference sequence). V dropped 5 bases and J dropped 4; count of bases not matched to a gene: 8.

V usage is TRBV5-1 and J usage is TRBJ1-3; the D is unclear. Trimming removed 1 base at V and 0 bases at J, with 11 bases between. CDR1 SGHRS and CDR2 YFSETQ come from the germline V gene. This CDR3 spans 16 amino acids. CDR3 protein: CASSLSSGHSGNTIYF. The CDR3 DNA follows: TGCGCCAGCAGCTTGTCCTCCGGTCACTCTGGAAACACCATATATTTT.

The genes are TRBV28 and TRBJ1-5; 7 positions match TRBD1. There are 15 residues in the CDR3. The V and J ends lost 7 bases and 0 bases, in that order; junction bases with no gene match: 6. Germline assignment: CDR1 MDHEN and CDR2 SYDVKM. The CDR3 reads CASIGTALSNQPQHF. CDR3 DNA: TGTGCCAGCATAGGGACAGCTCTTAGCAATCAGCCCCAGCATTTT.